The 24 T cell receptor beta chains listed next were all sequenced from one sample in a study of spatial heterogeneity in lung cancer. Overall study findings and caveats: Mutation counts in tumors were tracked by counts of expanded intratumoral alpha and beta TCRs.

Each CDR3 protein is one row after TCRdb ran MiXCR on the 5' RACE reads. This sample has 1,400 to 1,500 distinct CDR3 sequences, with approximately 9% found just once. The time point denotes: sample taken at primary tumor resection. No antigen has been assigned to these receptors. The source was lung tumor tissue, collected at surgery. The receptors shown here come from a male donor with early-stage non-small cell lung cancer.

There are many counts of this clonotype. The chain is built from TRBV11-1 and TRBJ1-1; D is undetermined. The V and J ends lost 5 bases and 0 bases respectively, with 13 bases between them. This CDR3 is built from 15 residues. Germline loops: CDR1 SGHAT, CDR2 FQDESV (reference sequence). In DNA form, the CDR3 reads TGTGCCAGCAGCCATGGACGGCCCTTGAACACTGAAGCTTTCTTT. It codes for CASSHGRPLNTEAFF.

This clonotype was seen ten or more times. The chain joins TRBV20-1 to TRBJ1-1; perhaps TRBD1 as D (5 bases). The CDR3 covers 15 residues. The V and J ends lost 6 bases and 6 bases respectively, with 23 bases between them. Germline V CDR1 and CDR2: DFQATT, SNEGSKA (reference sequence). CDR3 nucleotides: TGCAGTGCGCCCGAAGGAAGTCGGGGGTTCGCTGAAGCTTTCTTT. Translation gives CSAPEGSRGFAEAFF.

The table lists this clonotype with many counts. The chain carries TRBV7-3 and TRBJ2-5; D remains ambiguous. Germline lookup yields CDR1 SGHTA and CDR2 FQGTGA. This CDR3 has 13 residues. V lost 0 bases, J lost 3 bases, and 5 bases lay in between. CDR3 amino acids: CASSLTAEETQYF. In DNA, the CDR3 is TGTGCCAGCAGCTTAACGGCAGAAGAGACCCAGTACTTC.

This clonotype is medium-sized within its sample. The chain carries TRBV5-1 and TRBJ2-1; tentatively, D is TRBD1 (5 bases). Germline V CDR1 and CDR2: SGHRS, YFSETQ. The CDR3 contains 14 residues. The V gene lost 0 bases and the J gene lost 6 bases, with 10 bases spanning the gap. The CDR3 loop is CASSLVARVNEQFF. In DNA form, the CDR3 reads TGCGCCAGCAGCTTGGTTGCCAGGGTCAATGAGCAGTTCTTC. Together with reference TRBV5-1 and TRBJ2-1, the CDR3 gives the full variable domain: KAGVTQTPRYLIKTRGQQVTLSCSPISGHRSVSWYQQTPGQGLQFLFEYFSETQRNKGNFPGRFSGRQFSNSRSEMNVSTLELGDSALYLCASSLVARVNEQFFGPGTRLTVL.

This clonotype is medium-sized. The rearrangement links TRBV15 to TRBJ2-2; D gene unclear. The CDR3 runs 13 residues. Trimming removed 1 base at V and 6 bases at J, with 6 bases between. CDR1 and CDR2 from the germline V gene are LNHNV and YYDKDF (reference sequence). CDR3 DNA sequence: TGTGCCACCAGCAGAGTACGGGCCGGGGAGCTGTTTTTT. It specifies CATSRVRAGELFF.

Judged by abundance, this clonotype is medium-sized. It is likely a read error, because the conserved phenylalanine at the end of the CDR3 is missing. It is unclear where the CDR3 begins or ends on the DNA, so no DNA is shown, and the CDR3 is as TCRdb lists it. The chain has TRBV28 and TRBJ1-5; the D segment call TRBD1 is taken from the table without a DNA check. Counting both end residues, the CDR3 totals 13 amino acids. Germline assignment: CDR1 MDHEN and CDR2 SYDVKM. This chain's CDR3 is CASSPTGKKDPTL.

The chain couples TRBV4-1 to TRBJ2-7; a possible D gene is TRBD1 (6 bases). The CDR3 runs 15 residues. V gave up 2 bases and J gave up 3 bases, with 14 bases separating them. Germline lookup yields CDR1 MGHRA and CDR2 YSYEKL. The CDR3 region has the DNA TGCGCCAGCAGCCAAAACCGGGACACATACTACGAGCAGTACTTC. Encoded protein: CASSQNRDTYYEQYF.

By its share, this clonotype is medium-sized. This sequence joins TRBV11-2 and TRBJ2-7, with D uncertain. The CDR3 is 15 residues long. V lost 5 bases and J 2 bases, leaving 16 bases between the germline ends. Germline V lookup: CDR1 SGHAT, CDR2 FQNNGV. CDR3 sequence reads: CASSVDALWAYEQYF. The CDR3 DNA reads as TGTGCCAGCAGCGTGGATGCGCTTTGGGCCTACGAGCAGTACTTC.

This clonotype counts as medium-sized. The chain uses TRBV11-2 and TRBJ2-7; 13 bases align to TRBD2. The germline CDR1 and CDR2 sequences are SGHAT and FQNNGV. The CDR3 loop spans 17 amino acids. V lost 5 bases and J lost 2; bases outside the gene matches: 9. DNA of the CDR3: TGTGCCAGCAGCAACGGACTAGCGGGAGCGCTAACCTACGAGCAGTACTTC. Protein product: CASSNGLAGALTYEQYF.

Judged by abundance, this clonotype is medium-sized. CDR3 sequence reads: CASRLGSLSTDTQYF. DNA of the CDR3: TGTGCCAGCAGATTGGGATCGCTTTCTACAGATACGCAGTATTTT. The V gene is TRBV7-6, the J gene TRBJ2-3; D is uncertain. CDR3 length: 15 amino acids. CDR1 is SGHVS and CDR2 is FNYEAQ in the germline V gene. Trimming pared 6 bases from V and 3 bases from J, leaving 16 bases between.

By sample fraction, this clonotype is medium-sized. The chain combines TRBV5-6 with TRBJ2-7; 11 bases agree with TRBD2. Trimming cost V 3 bases and J 4 bases; bases outside gene matches: 6. This CDR3 region has 15 residues. Germline-derived CDR1 and CDR2 are SGHDT and YYEEEE. DNA for the CDR3: TGTGCCAGCAGCTCGCTACTAGCGGGAGTATACGAGCAGTACTTC. Protein sequence: CASSSLLAGVYEQYF. Filled out from reference TRBV5-6 and TRBJ2-7, the complete variable domain reads DAGVTQSPTHLIKTRGQQVTLRCSPKSGHDTVSWYQQALGQGPQFIFQYYEEEERQRGNFPDRFSGHQFPNYSSELNVNALLLGDSALYLCASSSLLAGVYEQYFGPGTRLTVT.

In its sample, this clonotype is medium-sized. V usage is TRBV20-1 and J usage is TRBJ2-5, with 12 bases identical to TRBD2. J gave up 1 base and V 3 bases, and 6 bases lay outside the gene matches. This CDR3 is built from 16 residues. Germline V gives CDR1 DFQATT, CDR2 SNEGSKA (reference sequence). The CDR3 coding sequence is TGCAGTGCTAGCCCCGCTAGCGGGAGGGGCCAAGAGACCCAGTACTTC. It specifies CSASPASGRGQETQYF.

This clonotype was found many times. The V call is TRBV27, the J call TRBJ2-4, with D possibly being TRBD2 (6 bases). Germline CDR1 MNHEY, CDR2 SMNVEV (reference sequence). V was cut by 8 bases and J by 8 bases, with 13 bases left in between. There are 12 residues in the CDR3. The CDR3 DNA is TGTGCCAGCCGGGGGAACGGGGACATTCAGTACTTC. This translates into CASRGNGDIQYF.

This clonotype is classed as medium-sized. The rearrangement uses TRBV11-2 and TRBJ2-1; unclear D gene. The CDR3 extends over 13 amino acids. Per the germline V gene, CDR1 is SGHAT and CDR2 is FQNNGV. The germline V and J ends were trimmed by 5 bases and 10 bases, with 15 bases remaining between them. The CDR3, as DNA: TGTGCCAGCAGCCCCCGGACCCGTGGGGAGCAGTTCTTC. It encodes CASSPRTRGEQFF.

By share, this clonotype ranks as medium-sized. Here the CDR3 DNA reads TGCGCCAGCAGCTTGGGAACCCTGGGCGCTGAAGCTTTCTTT. It translates to CASSLGTLGAEAFF. The V and J genes are TRBV5-1 and TRBJ1-1; D is uncertain. With 0 bases removed from V and 6 bases from J, the gap between germline ends came to 12 bases. The CDR3 has 14 amino acids. Germline-derived CDR1 and CDR2 are SGHRS and YFSETQ.

By sample fraction, this clonotype is medium-sized. CDR3 nucleotides: TGTGCCAGCAGCTTTGAAGCGGGAGGGGCTCGCAACGAGCAGTACTTC. It yields the protein CASSFEAGGARNEQYF. The V and J genes are TRBV7-9 and TRBJ2-7, with 10 bases lining up with TRBD2. Germline CDR1 and CDR2: SEHNR and FQNEAQ (reference sequence). The CDR3 is 16 residues long. V lost 3 bases and J lost 5; bases outside the gene matches: 10.

In DNA, the CDR3 is TGTGCCAGCAGTTACTCCCCACTAGCGGTTAGCACCGGGGAGCTGTTTTTT. Translating gives CASSYSPLAVSTGELFF. The genes are TRBV6-6 and TRBJ2-2; 8 positions match TRBD2. Germline lookup yields CDR1 MNHNY and CDR2 SVGAGI (reference sequence). Losses at the gene ends were 0 bases for V and 4 bases for J; bases not matched to a gene: 7. The CDR3 totals 17 residues.

The table lists this clonotype with many counts. The rearrangement joins TRBV11-3 to TRBJ2-1, with 10 positions matching TRBD2. Trimming at V came to 5 bases and at J to 7 bases, leaving 2 bases not matched to a gene. CDR1 is SGHNT and CDR2 is YENEEA in the germline V gene. CDR3 length: 13 residues. The CDR3 region is CASSKTSGNEQFF. The CDR3 nucleotides are TGTGCCAGCAGCAAGACTAGCGGGAATGAGCAGTTCTTC.

This clonotype is judged medium-sized (0.01 to 0.1%). The V call is TRBV7-8, the J call TRBJ1-5, with D maybe TRBD1 (6 bases). Germline V CDR1 and CDR2: SGHVS, FQNEAQ. V was shortened by 0 bases and J by 0 bases, with 12 bases between the two germline ends. The CDR3 length is 17 residues. The CDR3 sequence: CASSLARTVYSNQPQHF. DNA for the CDR3: TGTGCCAGCAGCTTAGCTCGGACAGTTTATAGCAATCAGCCCCAGCATTTT.

This clonotype was observed many times. The chain recombines TRBV10-3 with TRBJ2-6; perhaps TRBD1 as D (5 bases). Trimming cost V 3 bases and J 0 bases, with 6 bases left between them. This CDR3 comprises 15 residues. The germline gives CDR1 ENHRY, CDR2 SYGVKD. CDR3 sequence: CAISDTGSGANVLTF. The CDR3 coding sequence is TGTGCCATCAGTGACACAGGCTCTGGGGCCAACGTCCTGACTTTC.

This clonotype qualifies as medium-sized. This chain uses TRBV5-6 with TRBJ2-7, with TRBD2 as a possible D gene (5 bases). This CDR3 is built from 15 residues. Between the trimmed V and J ends, which lost 0 bases and 5 bases, there was a span of 15 bases. Per germline, CDR1 SGHDT and CDR2 YYEEEE. CDR3 sequence: CASSLARGSIHEQYF. For the CDR3, the DNA is TGTGCCAGCAGCTTGGCTCGGGGTTCTATCCACGAGCAGTACTTC.

V and J are TRBV6-5 and TRBJ1-3; D is unclear. The V and J ends lost 9 bases and 0 bases respectively, with 12 bases between them. The germline V gene has CDR1 MNHEY and CDR2 SVGAGI. The CDR3 spans 14 residues. CDR3 nucleotides: TGTGCCAGTAGGGTCTCCTACTCTGGAAACACCATATATTTT. This gives the protein CASRVSYSGNTIYF.

By share, this clonotype ranks as medium-sized. J is TRBJ2-2 and V is TRBV9; D unresolved. This CDR3 contains 14 residues. V gave up 4 bases and J gave up 4 bases, with 11 bases separating them. CDR1 is SGDLS, CDR2 YYNGEE, per germline. The CDR3 sequence is CASSSSPSTGELFF. The CDR3 nucleotides are TGTGCCAGCAGCTCTTCTCCATCCACCGGGGAGCTGTTTTTT.

By share, this clonotype counts as medium-sized. This chain connects TRBV24-1 to TRBJ2-7, with 8 bases lining up with TRBD2. V was clipped by 9 bases and J by 3 bases; unmatched bases: 3. The CDR3 consists of 12 residues. Germline V lookup: CDR1 KGHDR, CDR2 SFDVKD. CDR3 coding DNA: TGTGCCACCTCAGCGGGAGTCTACGAGCAGTACTTC. It yields the protein CATSAGVYEQYF.